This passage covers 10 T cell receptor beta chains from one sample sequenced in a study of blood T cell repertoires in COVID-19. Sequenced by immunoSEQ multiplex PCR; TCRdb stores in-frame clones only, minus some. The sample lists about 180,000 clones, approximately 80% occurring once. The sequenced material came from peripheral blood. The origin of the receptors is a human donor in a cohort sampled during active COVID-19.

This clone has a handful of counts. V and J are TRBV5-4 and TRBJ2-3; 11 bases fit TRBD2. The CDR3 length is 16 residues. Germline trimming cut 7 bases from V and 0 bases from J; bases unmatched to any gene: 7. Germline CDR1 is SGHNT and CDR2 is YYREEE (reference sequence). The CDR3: CASYLAGGPSTDTQYF. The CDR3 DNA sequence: TGTGCCAGCTACCTAGCGGGGGGCCCAAGCACAGATACGCAGTATTTT.

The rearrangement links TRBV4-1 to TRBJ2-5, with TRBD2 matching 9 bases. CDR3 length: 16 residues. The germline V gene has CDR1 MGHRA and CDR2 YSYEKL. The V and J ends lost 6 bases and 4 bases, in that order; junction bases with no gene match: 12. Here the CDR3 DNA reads TGCGCCAGCAGAGACACTTTAGCGGGGGTACGAGAGACCCAGTACTTC. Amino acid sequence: CASRDTLAGVRETQYF.

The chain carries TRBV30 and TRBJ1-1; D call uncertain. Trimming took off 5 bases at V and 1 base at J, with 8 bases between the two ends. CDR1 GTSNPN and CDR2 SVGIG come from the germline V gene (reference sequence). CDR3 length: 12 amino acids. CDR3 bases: TGTGCCTGGGCCGGAGAGAACACTGAAGCTTTCTTT. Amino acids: CAWAGENTEAFF.

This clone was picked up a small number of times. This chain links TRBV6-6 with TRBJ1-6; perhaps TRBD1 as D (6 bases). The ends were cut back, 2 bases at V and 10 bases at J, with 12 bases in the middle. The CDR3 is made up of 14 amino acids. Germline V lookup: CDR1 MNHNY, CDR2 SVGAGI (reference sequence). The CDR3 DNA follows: TGTGCCAGCAGTTACCGAGGGGGTGGGTCACCCCTCCACTTT. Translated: CASSYRGGGSPLHF.

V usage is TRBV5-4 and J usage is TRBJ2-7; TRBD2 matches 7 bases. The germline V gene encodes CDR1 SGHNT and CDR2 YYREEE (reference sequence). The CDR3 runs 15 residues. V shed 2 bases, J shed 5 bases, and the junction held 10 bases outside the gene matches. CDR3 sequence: CASSFRGDSVDEQYF. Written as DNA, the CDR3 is TGTGCCAGCAGCTTCCGGGGGGATTCGGTGGACGAGCAGTACTTC.

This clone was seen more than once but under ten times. CDR3 in amino acids: CASSLQGSYEQYF. DNA for the CDR3: TGTGCCAGCAGCTTACAGGGCTCCTACGAGCAGTACTTC. This rearrangement joins TRBV5-4 to TRBJ2-7; D may be TRBD1 (6 bases). Germline V gives CDR1 SGHNT, CDR2 YYREEE (reference sequence). V lost 2 bases and J lost 0, with 6 bases in between. The CDR3 is made up of 13 amino acids.

This CDR3 reads CASSSSIKQGDYGYTF. In DNA form, the CDR3 reads TGTGCCAGCAGCTCATCCATAAAACAGGGGGACTATGGCTACACCTTC. This chain links TRBV5-5 with TRBJ1-2; 8 bases are a match to TRBD1. The junction had 10 bases not matched to a gene; V was cut back by 3 bases and J by 3 bases. The germline V gene encodes CDR1 SGHKS and CDR2 YYEKEE (reference sequence). The CDR3 length is 16 residues.

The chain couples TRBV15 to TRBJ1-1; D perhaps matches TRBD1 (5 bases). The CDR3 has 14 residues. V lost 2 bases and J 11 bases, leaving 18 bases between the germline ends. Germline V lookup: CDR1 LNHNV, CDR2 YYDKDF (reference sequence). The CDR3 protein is CATSRSRQLREAFF. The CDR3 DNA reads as TGTGCCACCAGCAGATCCCGACAGCTCCGGGAGGCTTTCTTT.

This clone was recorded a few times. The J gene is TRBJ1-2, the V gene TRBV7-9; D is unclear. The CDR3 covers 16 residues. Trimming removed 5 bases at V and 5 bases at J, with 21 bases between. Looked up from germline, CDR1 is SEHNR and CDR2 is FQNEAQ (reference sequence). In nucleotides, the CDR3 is TGTGCCAGCAGCAAAAGTCGGGATCCGGGCTTATATGGCTACACCTTC. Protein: CASSKSRDPGLYGYTF.

The CDR3 DNA is TGTGCCAGCAGCACGAGGACAGGGATGCCTCGGGGCTACACCTTC. Its translation: CASSTRTGMPRGYTF. The gene calls are TRBV13 and TRBJ1-2, with 8 bases matching TRBD1. V gave up 5 bases and J gave up 8 bases; unmatched junction bases: 13. The CDR3 contains 15 residues. In germline, CDR1 is PRHDT, CDR2 FYEKMQ (reference sequence).